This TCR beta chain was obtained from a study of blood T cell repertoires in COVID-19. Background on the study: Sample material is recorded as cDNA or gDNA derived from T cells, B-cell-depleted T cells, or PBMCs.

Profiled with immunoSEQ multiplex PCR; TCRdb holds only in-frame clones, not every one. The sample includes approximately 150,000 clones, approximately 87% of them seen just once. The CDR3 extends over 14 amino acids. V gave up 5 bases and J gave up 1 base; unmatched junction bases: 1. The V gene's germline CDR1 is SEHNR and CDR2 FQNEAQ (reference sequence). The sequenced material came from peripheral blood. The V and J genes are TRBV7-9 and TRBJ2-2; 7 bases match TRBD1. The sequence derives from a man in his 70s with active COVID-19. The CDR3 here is CASSHRGNTGELFF. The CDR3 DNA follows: TGTGCCAGCAGCCACAGGGGGAACACCGGGGAGCTGTTTTTT.